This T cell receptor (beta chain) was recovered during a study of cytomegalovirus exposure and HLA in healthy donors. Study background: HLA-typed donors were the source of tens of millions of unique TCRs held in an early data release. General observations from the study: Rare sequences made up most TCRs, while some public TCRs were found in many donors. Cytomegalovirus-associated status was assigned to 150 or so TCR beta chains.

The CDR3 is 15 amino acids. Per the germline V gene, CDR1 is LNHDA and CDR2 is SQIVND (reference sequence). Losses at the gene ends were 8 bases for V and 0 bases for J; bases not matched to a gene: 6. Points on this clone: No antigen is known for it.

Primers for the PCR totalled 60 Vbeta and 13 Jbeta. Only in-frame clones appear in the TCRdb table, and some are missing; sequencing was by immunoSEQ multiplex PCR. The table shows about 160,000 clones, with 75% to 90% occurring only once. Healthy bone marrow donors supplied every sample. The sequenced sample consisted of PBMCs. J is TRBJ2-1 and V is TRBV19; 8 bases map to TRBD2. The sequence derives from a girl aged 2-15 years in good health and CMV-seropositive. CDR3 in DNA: TGTGCCAGTGCCCTTAGCGGGAACTCCTACAATGAGCAGTTCTTC. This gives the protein CASALSGNSYNEQFF.